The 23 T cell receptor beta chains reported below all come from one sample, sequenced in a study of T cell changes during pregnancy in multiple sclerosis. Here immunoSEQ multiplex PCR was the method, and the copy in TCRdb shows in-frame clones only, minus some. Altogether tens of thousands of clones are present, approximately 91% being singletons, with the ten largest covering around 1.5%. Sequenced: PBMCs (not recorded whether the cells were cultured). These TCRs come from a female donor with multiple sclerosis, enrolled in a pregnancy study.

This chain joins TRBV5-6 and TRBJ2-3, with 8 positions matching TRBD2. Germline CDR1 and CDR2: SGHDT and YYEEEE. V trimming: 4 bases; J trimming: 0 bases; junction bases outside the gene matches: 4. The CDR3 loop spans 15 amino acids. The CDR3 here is CASSGVAGSTDTQYF. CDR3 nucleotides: TGTGCCAGCAGCGGTGTAGCGGGAAGCACAGATACGCAGTATTTT.

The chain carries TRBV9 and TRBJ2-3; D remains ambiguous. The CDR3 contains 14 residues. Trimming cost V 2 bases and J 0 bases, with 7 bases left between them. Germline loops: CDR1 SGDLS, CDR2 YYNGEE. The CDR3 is CASSVHTSTDTQYF. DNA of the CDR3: TGTGCCAGCAGCGTCCACACTAGCACAGATACGCAGTATTTT.

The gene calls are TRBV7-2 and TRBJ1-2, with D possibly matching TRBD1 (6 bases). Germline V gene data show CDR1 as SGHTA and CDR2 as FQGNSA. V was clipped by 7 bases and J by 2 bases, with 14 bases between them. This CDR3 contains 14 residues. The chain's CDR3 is CASTQIQGNYGYTF. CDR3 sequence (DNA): TGTGCCAGCACCCAAATACAGGGCAACTATGGCTACACCTTC.

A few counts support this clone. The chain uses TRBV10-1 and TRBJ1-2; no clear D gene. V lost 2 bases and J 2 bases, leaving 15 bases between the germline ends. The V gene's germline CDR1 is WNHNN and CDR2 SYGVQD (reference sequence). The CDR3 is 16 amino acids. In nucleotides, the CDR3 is TGCGCCAGCAGTGAGGGCAGCTTAAGAGGGAACTATGGCTACACCTTC. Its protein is CASSEGSLRGNYGYTF.

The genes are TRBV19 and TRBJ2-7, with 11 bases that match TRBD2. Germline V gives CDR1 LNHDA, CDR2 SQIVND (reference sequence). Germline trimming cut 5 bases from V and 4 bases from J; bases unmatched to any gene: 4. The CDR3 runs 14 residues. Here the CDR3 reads CASSAGTSGYEQYF. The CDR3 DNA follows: TGTGCCAGTAGTGCCGGGACTAGCGGATACGAGCAGTACTTC.

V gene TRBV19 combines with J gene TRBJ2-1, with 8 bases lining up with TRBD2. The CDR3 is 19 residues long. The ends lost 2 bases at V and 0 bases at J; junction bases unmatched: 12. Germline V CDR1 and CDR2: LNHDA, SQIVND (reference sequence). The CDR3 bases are TGTGCCAGTAGTATAAACGAGGTAGCGGGAATATACTCCTACAATGAGCAGTTCTTC. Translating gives CASSINEVAGIYSYNEQFF.

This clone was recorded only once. The CDR3 region has the DNA TGCAGCGTTGATCTCTCGAGGGTGGAGGGAATCACCAACTATGGCTACACCTTC. Translated, it gives CSVDLSRVEGITNYGYTF. The rearrangement uses TRBV29-1 and TRBJ1-2; D is ambiguous. Trimming stripped 3 bases from V and 2 bases from J, with 25 bases between. Germline CDR1 is SQVTM and CDR2 is ANQGSEA. The CDR3 totals 18 residues.

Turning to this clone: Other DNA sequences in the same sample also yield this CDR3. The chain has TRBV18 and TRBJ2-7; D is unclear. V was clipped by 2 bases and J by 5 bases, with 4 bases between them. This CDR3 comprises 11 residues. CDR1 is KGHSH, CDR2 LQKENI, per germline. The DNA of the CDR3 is TGTGCCAGCTCACCAGGGGACGAGCAGTACTTC. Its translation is CASSPGDEQYF.

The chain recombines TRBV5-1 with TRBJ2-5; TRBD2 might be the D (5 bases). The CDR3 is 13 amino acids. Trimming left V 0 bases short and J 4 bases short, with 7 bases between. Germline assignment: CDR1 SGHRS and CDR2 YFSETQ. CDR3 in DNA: TGCGCCAGCAGCTTGGGTAGCGTAGAGACCCAGTACTTC. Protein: CASSLGSVETQYF.

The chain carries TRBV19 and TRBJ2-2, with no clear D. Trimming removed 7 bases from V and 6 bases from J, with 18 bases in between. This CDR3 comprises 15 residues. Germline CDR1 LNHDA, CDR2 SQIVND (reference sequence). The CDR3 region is CASKTSVGVAGELFF. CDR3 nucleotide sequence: TGTGCCAGTAAAACCTCTGTTGGGGTAGCCGGGGAGCTGTTTTTT.

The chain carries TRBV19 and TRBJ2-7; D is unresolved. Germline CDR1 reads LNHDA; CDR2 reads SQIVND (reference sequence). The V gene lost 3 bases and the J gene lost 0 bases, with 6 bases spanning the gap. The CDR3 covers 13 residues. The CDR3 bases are TGTGCCAGTAGTATTGTCTTCTCCTACGAGCAGTACTTC. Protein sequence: CASSIVFSYEQYF.

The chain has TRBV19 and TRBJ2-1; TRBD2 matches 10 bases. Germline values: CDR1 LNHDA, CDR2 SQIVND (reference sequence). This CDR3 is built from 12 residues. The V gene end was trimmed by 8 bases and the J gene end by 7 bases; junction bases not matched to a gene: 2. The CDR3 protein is CASLGLANEQFF. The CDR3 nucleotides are TGTGCCAGTTTGGGACTAGCGAATGAGCAGTTCTTC.

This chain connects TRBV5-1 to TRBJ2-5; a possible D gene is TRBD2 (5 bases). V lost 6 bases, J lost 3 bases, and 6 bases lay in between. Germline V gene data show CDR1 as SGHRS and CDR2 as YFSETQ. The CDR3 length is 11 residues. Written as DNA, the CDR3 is TGCGCCAGCACCGGGGAAGAGACCCAGTACTTC. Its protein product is CASTGEETQYF.

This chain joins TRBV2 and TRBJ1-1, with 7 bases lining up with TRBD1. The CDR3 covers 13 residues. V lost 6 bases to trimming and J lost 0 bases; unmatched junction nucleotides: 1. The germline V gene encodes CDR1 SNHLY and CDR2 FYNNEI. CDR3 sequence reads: CASRGQLNTEAFF. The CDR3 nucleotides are TGTGCCAGCAGGGGACAGTTGAACACTGAAGCTTTCTTT.

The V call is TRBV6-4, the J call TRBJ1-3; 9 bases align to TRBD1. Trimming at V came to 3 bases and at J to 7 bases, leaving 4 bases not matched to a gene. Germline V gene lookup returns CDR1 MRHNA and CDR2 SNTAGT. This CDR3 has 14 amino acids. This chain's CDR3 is CASSEGQGANTIYF. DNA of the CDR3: TGTGCCAGCAGTGAGGGACAGGGAGCCAACACCATATATTTT.

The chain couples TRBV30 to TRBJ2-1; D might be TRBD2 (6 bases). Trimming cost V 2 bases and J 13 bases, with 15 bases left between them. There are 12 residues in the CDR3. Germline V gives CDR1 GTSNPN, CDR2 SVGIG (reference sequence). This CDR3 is CAWSKMGTYQFF. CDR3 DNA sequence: TGTGCCTGGAGTAAAATGGGGACTTATCAGTTCTTC.

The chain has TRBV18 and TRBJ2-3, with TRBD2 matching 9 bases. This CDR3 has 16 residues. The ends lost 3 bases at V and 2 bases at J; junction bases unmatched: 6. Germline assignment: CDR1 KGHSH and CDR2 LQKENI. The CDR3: CASSPLAGEVTDTQYF. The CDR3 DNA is TGTGCCAGCTCACCCTTAGCGGGAGAGGTCACAGATACGCAGTATTTT. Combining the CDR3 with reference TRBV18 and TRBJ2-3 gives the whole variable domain NAGVMQNPRHLVRRRGQEARLRCSPMKGHSHVYWYRQLPEEGLKFMVYLQKENIIDESGMPKERFSAEFPKEGPSILRIQQVVRGDSAAYFCASSPLAGEVTDTQYFGPGTRLTVL.

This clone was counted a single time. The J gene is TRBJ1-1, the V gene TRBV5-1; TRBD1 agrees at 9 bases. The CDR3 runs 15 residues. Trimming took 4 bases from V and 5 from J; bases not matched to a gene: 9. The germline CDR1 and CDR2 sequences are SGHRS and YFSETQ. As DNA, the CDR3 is TGCGCCAGCAGCGGAACAGGGGGCGGAAATACTGAAGCTTTCTTT. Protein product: CASSGTGGGNTEAFF.

DNA for the CDR3: TGTGCCAGCAGCGAACAGAGATCTGGGGCCAACGTCCTGACTTTC. Residues: CASSEQRSGANVLTF. J is TRBJ2-6 and V is TRBV7-9; D call uncertain. V lost 5 bases, J lost 1 base, and 9 bases lay in between. Germline values: CDR1 SEHNR, CDR2 FQNEAQ (reference sequence). CDR3 length equals 15 residues.

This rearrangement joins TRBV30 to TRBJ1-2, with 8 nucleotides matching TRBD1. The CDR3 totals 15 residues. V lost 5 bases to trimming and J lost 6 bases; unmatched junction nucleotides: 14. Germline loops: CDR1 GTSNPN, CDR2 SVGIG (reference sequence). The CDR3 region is CAWVGDSGGYDGYTF. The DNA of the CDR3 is TGTGCCTGGGTTGGCGATTCAGGGGGCTATGATGGCTACACCTTC.

The CDR3 sequence is CASSVGGITGELFF. CDR3 nucleotide sequence: TGTGCCAGCAGCGTAGGCGGGATTACCGGGGAGCTGTTTTTT. The rearrangement links TRBV9 to TRBJ2-2; a weak D match, TRBD2 (6 bases). From germline, CDR1 is SGDLS and CDR2 YYNGEE. The CDR3 runs 14 residues. Trimming stripped 0 bases from V and 5 bases from J, with 8 bases between.

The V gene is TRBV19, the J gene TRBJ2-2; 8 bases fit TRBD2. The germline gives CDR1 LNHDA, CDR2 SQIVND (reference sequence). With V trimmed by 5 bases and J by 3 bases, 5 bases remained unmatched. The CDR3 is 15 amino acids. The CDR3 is CASSGSGGYTGELFF. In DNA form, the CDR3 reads TGTGCCAGTAGTGGGTCGGGAGGGTACACCGGGGAGCTGTTTTTT. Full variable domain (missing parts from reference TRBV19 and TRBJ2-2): DGGITQSPKYLFRKEGQNVTLSCEQNLNHDAMYWYRQDPGQGLRLIYYSQIVNDFQKGDIAEGYSVSREKKESFPLTVTSAQKNPTAFYLCASSGSGGYTGELFFGEGSRLTVL.

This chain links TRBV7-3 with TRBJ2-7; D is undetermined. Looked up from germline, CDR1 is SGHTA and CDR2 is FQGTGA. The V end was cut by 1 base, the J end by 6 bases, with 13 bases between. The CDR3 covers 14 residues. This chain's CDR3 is CASSLNSGLGEQYF. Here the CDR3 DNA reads TGTGCCAGCAGCTTAAACTCCGGTCTGGGCGAGCAGTACTTC.